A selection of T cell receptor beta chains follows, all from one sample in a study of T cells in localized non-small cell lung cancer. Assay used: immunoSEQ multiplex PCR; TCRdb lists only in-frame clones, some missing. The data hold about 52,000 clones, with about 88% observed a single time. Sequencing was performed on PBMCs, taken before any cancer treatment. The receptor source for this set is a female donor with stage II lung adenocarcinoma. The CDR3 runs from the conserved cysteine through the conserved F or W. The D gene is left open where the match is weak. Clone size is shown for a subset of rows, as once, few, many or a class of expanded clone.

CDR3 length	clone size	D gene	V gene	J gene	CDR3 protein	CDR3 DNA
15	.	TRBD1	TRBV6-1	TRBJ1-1	CASSGQGRVVAEAFF	TGTGCCAGCAGTGGACAGGGGAGGGTTGTAGCTGAAGCTTTCTTT
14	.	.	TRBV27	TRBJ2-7	CASSSSRGGYEQYF	TGTGCCAGCAGCTCGTCAAGGGGCGGTTACGAGCAGTACTTC
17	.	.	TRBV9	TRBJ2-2	CASSVVYTSPNTGELFF	TGTGCCAGCAGCGTAGTATACACCTCACCGAACACCGGGGAGCTGTTTTTT
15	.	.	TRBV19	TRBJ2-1	CASISLGGPYNEQFF	TGTGCCAGTATCTCCCTGGGGGGACCCTACAATGAGCAGTTCTTC
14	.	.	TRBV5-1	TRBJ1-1	CASSFTGGKGEAFF	TGCGCCAGCAGCTTTACAGGAGGGAAGGGTGAAGCTTTCTTT
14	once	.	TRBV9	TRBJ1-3	CASSARTVGNTIYF	TGTGCCAGCAGCGCTCGGACAGTCGGAAACACCATATATTTT
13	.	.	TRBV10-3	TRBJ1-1	CAISESIGSRAFF	TGTGCCATCAGTGAGTCGATCGGGTCCCGGGCTTTCTTT
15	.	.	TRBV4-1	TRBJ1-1	CASSPLFGSRTEAFF	TGCGCCAGCAGCCCCCTTTTTGGGTCGCGCACTGAAGCTTTCTTT
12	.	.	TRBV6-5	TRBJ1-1	CASRPNTGWAFF	TGTGCCAGCAGACCCAACACAGGCTGGGCTTTCTTT
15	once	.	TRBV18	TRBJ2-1	CASSPPKDSYNEQFF	TGTGCCAGCTCACCACCCAAAGATTCCTACAATGAGCAGTTCTTC
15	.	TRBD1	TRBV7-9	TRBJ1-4	CASSLEGANNEKLFF	TGTGCCAGCAGCTTAGAGGGGGCCAATAATGAAAAACTGTTTTTT
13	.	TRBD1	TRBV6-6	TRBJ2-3	CASNPGGADTQYF	TGTGCCAGCAATCCAGGGGGCGCAGATACGCAGTATTTT
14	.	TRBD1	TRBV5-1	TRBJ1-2	CASSLGDRAYGYTF	TGCGCCAGCAGCTTAGGGGACAGGGCCTATGGCTACACCTTC
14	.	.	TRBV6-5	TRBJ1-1	CASSYLGQNTEAFF	TGTGCCAGCAGTTATTTAGGACAGAACACTGAAGCTTTCTTT